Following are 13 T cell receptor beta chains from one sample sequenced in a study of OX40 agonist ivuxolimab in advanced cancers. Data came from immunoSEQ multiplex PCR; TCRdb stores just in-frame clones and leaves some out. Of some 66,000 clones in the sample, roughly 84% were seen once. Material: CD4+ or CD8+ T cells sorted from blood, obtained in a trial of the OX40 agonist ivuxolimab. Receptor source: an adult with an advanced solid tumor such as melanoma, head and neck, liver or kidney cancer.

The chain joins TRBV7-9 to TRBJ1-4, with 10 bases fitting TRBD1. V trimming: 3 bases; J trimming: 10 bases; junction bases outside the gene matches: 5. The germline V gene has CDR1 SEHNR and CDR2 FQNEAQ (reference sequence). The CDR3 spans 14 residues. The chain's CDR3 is CASSFPGQGPKLFF. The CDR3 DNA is TGTGCCAGCAGCTTTCCGGGACAGGGGCCAAAACTGTTTTTT.

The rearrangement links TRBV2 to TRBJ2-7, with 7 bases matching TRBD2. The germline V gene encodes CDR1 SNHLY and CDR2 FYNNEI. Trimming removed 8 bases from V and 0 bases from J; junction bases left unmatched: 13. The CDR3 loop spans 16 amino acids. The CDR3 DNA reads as TGTGCCAGCTTCTATAGGGAGGGACCTAGCTCCTACGAGCAGTACTTC. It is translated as CASFYREGPSSYEQYF. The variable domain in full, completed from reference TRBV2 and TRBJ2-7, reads EPEVTQTPSHQVTQMGQEVILRCVPISNHLYFYWYRQILGQKVEFLVSFYNNEISEKSEIFDDQFSVERPDGSNFTLKIRSTKLEDSAMYFCASFYREGPSSYEQYFGPGTRLTVT.

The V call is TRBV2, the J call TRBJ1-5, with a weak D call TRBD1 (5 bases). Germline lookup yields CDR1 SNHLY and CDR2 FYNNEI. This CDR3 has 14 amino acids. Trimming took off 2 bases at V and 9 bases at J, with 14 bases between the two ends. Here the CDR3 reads CASSEWGPPGPQHF. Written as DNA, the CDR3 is TGTGCCAGCAGTGAATGGGGACCCCCGGGGCCCCAGCATTTT. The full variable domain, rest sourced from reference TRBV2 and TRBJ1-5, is EPEVTQTPSHQVTQMGQEVILRCVPISNHLYFYWYRQILGQKVEFLVSFYNNEISEKSEIFDDQFSVERPDGSNFTLKIRSTKLEDSAMYFCASSEWGPPGPQHFGDGTRLSIL.

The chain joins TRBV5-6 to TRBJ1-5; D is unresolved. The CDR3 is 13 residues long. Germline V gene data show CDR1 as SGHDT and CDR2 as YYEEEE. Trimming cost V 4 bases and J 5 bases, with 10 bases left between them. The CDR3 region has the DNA TGTGCCAGCAGCCGAGTCGGTTATCAGCCCCAGCATTTT. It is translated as CASSRVGYQPQHF. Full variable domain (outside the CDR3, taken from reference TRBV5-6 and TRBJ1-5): DAGVTQSPTHLIKTRGQQVTLRCSPKSGHDTVSWYQQALGQGPQFIFQYYEEEERQRGNFPDRFSGHQFPNYSSELNVNALLLGDSALYLCASSRVGYQPQHFGDGTRLSIL.

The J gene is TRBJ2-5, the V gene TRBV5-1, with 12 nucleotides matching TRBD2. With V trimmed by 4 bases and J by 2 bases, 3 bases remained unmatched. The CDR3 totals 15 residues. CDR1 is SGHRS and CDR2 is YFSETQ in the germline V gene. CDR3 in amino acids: CASSRGTSGQETQYF. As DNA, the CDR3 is TGCGCCAGCAGCCGAGGGACTAGCGGGCAAGAGACCCAGTACTTC.

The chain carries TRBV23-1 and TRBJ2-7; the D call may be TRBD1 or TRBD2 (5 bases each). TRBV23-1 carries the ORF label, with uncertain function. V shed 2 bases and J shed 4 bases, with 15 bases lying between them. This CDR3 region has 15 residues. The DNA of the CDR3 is TGCGCCAGCAGTCAAAGGACTCAGAGGGGTTACGAGCAGTACTTC. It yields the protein CASSQRTQRGYEQYF.

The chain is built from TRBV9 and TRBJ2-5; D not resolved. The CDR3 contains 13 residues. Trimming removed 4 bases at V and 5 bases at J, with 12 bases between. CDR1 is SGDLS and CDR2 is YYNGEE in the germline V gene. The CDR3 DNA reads TGTGCCAGCAGCCAACCCCTCGCCGAGACCCAGTACTTC. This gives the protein CASSQPLAETQYF.

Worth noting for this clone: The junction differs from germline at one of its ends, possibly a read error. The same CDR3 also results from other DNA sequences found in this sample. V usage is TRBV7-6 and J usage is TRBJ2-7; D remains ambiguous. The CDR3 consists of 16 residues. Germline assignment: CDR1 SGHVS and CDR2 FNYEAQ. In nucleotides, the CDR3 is TGTGCCAGCAGCTTAGGGGTCAGTCAGATGACCTACGAGCAGTATTTC. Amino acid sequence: CASSLGVSQMTYEQYF.

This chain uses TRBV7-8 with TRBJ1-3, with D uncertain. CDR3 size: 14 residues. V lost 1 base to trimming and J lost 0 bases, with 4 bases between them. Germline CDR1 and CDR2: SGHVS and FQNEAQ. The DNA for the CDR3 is TGTGCCAGCAGCTTAGAAGCCTCTGGAAACACCATATATTTT. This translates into CASSLEASGNTIYF.

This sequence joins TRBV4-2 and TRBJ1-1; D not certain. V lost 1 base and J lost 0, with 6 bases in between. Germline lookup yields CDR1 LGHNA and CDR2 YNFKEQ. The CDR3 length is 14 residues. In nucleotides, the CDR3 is TGTGCCAGCAGCCAAGGGGAGCTGAACACTGAAGCTTTCTTT. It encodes CASSQGELNTEAFF.

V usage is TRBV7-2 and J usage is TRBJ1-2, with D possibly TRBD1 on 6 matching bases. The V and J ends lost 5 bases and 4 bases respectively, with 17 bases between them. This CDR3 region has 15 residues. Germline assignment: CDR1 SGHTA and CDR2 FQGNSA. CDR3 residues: CASSGDRSASYGYTF. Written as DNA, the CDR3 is TGTGCCAGCAGCGGAGACAGGAGCGCCTCCTATGGCTACACCTTC.

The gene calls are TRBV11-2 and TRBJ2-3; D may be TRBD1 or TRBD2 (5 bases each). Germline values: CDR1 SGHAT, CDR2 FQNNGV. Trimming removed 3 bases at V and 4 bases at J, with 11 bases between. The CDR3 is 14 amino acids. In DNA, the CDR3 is TGTGCCAGCAGCTTGAGGGGTTCGGCAGATACGCAGTATTTT. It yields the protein CASSLRGSADTQYF.

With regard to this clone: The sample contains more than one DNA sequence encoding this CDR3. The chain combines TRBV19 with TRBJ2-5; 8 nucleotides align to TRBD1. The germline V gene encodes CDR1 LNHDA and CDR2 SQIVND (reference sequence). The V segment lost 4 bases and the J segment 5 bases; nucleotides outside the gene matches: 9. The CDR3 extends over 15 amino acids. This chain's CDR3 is CASSTTPDRVETQYF. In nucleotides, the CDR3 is TGTGCCAGTAGTACAACTCCGGACAGGGTCGAGACCCAGTACTTC.